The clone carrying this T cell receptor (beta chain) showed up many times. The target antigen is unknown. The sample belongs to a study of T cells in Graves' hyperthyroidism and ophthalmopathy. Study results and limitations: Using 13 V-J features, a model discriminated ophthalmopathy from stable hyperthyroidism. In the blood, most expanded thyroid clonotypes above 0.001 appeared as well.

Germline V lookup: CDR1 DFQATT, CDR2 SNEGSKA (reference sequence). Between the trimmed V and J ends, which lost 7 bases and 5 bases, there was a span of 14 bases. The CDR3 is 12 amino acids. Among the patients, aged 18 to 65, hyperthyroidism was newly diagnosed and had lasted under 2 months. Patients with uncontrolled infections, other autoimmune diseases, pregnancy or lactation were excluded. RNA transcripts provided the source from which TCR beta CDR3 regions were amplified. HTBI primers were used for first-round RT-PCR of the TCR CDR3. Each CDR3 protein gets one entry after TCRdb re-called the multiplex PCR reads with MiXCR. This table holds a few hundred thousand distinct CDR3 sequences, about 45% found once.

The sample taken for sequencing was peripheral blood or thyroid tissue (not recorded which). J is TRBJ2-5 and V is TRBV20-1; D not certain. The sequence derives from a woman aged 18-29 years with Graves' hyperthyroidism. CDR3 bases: TGCAGTGGATCAGGTGGAGCGGAGACCCAGTACTTC. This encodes CSGSGGAETQYF.